The entry that follows covers one T cell receptor beta chain sequence. This specimen belongs to a study of T-cell memory formation after mild COVID-19. Study-wide background: Clusters were largely donor specific.

TCRdb processed the 5' RACE reads anew with MiXCR; each CDR3 protein has one entry. The top ten clones hold less than 25% of a sample with a few hundred thousand distinct CDR3 sequences, 13% to 15% of them seen once. V was clipped by 0 bases and J by 7 bases, with 8 bases between them. The germline V gene has CDR1 DFQATT and CDR2 SNEGSKA (reference sequence). This CDR3 is 12 amino acids long. V gene TRBV20-1 combines with J gene TRBJ2-3; a weak D match, TRBD2 (5 bases). The receptor comes from a man younger than 35 who had mild COVID-19 (a few samples of this study predate the infection). Cell type and time point are not known. Specimen: PBMCs or a T cell subset sorted from them (not recorded which). The CDR3 sequence: CSARDTGYTQYF. The CDR3 nucleotides read TGCAGTGCTAGAGACACGGGATATACGCAGTATTTT.